The rows below give T cell receptor beta chains drawn from one sample of a study of shared clonotypes between healthy human individuals. Using immunoSEQ multiplex PCR, the repertoire was profiled, and TCRdb retains in-frame clones only, with some absent. The top ten hold 12% of the sample, which has about 560,000 clones, roughly four fifths seen once. The sample was PBMCs. The receptors stem from a woman in her thirties or forties in good health. Some clones in this sample may be carry-over from other donors' samples. Both conserved end residues are part of each CDR3. Fields, in order: V gene, clone size, J gene, D gene, CDR3 protein, CDR3 DNA. A D gene is named only where the DNA matches it firmly. Rows give clone size only sometimes, using once, few, many, or a class for an expanded clone.

V gene: TRBV28
clone size: NA
J gene: TRBJ2-7
D gene: NA
CDR3 protein: CASHRSRAPYEQYF
CDR3 DNA: TGTGCCAGCCATCGGAGCAGGGCCCCTTACGAGCAGTACTTC

V gene: TRBV11-2
clone size: NA
J gene: TRBJ2-3
D gene: NA
CDR3 protein: CASSLGFGGVPDTQYF
CDR3 DNA: TGTGCCAGCAGCTTAGGGTTTGGGGGAGTTCCAGATACGCAGTATTTT

V gene: TRBV5-1
clone size: few
J gene: TRBJ2-1
D gene: TRBD2
CDR3 protein: CASSPWGGPSYNEQFF
CDR3 DNA: TGCGCCAGCAGTCCCTGGGGGGGACCTTCCTACAATGAGCAGTTCTTC

V gene: TRBV5-1
clone size: NA
J gene: TRBJ2-5
D gene: NA
CDR3 protein: CASSLDGKETQYF
CDR3 DNA: TGCGCCAGCAGCTTGGACGGGAAAGAGACCCAGTACTTC

V gene: TRBV14
clone size: NA
J gene: TRBJ2-1
D gene: TRBD1
CDR3 protein: CASSRRQGAYNEQFF
CDR3 DNA: TGTGCCAGCAGCCGCCGACAGGGGGCCTACAATGAGCAGTTCTTC

V gene: TRBV30
clone size: NA
J gene: TRBJ2-5
D gene: NA
CDR3 protein: CAWSPTSGWRTETQYF
CDR3 DNA: TGTGCCTGGAGTCCAACCAGCGGGTGGCGGACGGAGACCCAGTACTTC

V gene: TRBV2
clone size: NA
J gene: TRBJ2-1
D gene: TRBD2
CDR3 protein: CASSTGLAGVADEQFF
CDR3 DNA: TGTGCCAGCAGTACCGGACTAGCGGGAGTTGCGGATGAGCAGTTCTTC

V gene: TRBV30
clone size: NA
J gene: TRBJ2-1
D gene: TRBD2
CDR3 protein: CAWFKAGRGYNEQFF
CDR3 DNA: TGTGCCTGGTTTAAAGCGGGGCGGGGATACAATGAGCAGTTCTTC

V gene: TRBV2
clone size: NA
J gene: TRBJ2-7
D gene: NA
CDR3 protein: CASSSGLDKQYF
CDR3 DNA: TGTGCCAGCAGTTCTGGTCTAGACAAGCAGTACTTC

V gene: TRBV5-1
clone size: NA
J gene: TRBJ2-1
D gene: NA
CDR3 protein: CASSLGFAGGDEQFF
CDR3 DNA: TGCGCCAGCAGCTTGGGGTTTGCCGGAGGGGATGAGCAGTTCTTC

V gene: TRBV30
clone size: NA
J gene: TRBJ2-1
D gene: TRBD2
CDR3 protein: CAWWLKKREGLNEQFF
CDR3 DNA: TGTGCCTGGTGGCTGAAAAAGCGGGAGGGCCTTAATGAGCAGTTCTTC

V gene: TRBV4-1
clone size: NA
J gene: TRBJ2-3
D gene: TRBD1
CDR3 protein: CASSLGQGGTDTQYF
CDR3 DNA: TGCGCCAGCAGCCTCGGACAGGGGGGCACAGATACGCAGTATTTT

V gene: TRBV29-1
clone size: NA
J gene: TRBJ2-5
D gene: NA
CDR3 protein: CSVGRDQTQYF
CDR3 DNA: TGCAGCGTTGGGAGGGACCAGACCCAGTACTTC

V gene: TRBV28
clone size: NA
J gene: TRBJ2-5
D gene: TRBD1
CDR3 protein: CASSSRQGTLEETQYF
CDR3 DNA: TGTGCCAGCAGTTCTCGACAGGGGACCCTTGAAGAGACCCAGTACTTC

V gene: TRBV4-1
clone size: NA
J gene: TRBJ2-3
D gene: TRBD1
CDR3 protein: CASSQTGTGDNTQYF
CDR3 DNA: TGCGCCAGCAGCCAAACCGGGACAGGGGACAATACGCAGTATTTT

V gene: TRBV7-6
clone size: NA
J gene: TRBJ1-2
D gene: NA
CDR3 protein: CASSFDRPSYGYTF
CDR3 DNA: TGTGCCAGCAGCTTCGACAGGCCAAGCTATGGCTACACCTTC

V gene: TRBV2
clone size: NA
J gene: TRBJ1-5
D gene: TRBD1
CDR3 protein: CASSERTGFSNQPQHF
CDR3 DNA: TGTGCCAGCAGTGAAAGGACAGGCTTTAGCAATCAGCCCCAGCATTTT

V gene: TRBV10-2
clone size: NA
J gene: TRBJ1-5
D gene: TRBD1
CDR3 protein: CASSESGQANQPQHF
CDR3 DNA: TGCGCCAGCAGTGAGTCGGGACAGGCAAATCAGCCCCAGCATTTT

V gene: TRBV29-1
clone size: few
J gene: TRBJ1-2
D gene: NA
CDR3 protein: CSVPLGAIRGYTF
CDR3 DNA: TGCAGCGTTCCCCTAGGTGCGATAAGGGGCTACACCTTC

V gene: TRBV29-1
clone size: NA
J gene: TRBJ1-3
D gene: TRBD1
CDR3 protein: CSVERDSRSGNTIYF
CDR3 DNA: TGCAGCGTTGAGAGGGACAGTCGCTCTGGAAACACCATATATTTT

V gene: TRBV15
clone size: NA
J gene: TRBJ2-1
D gene: TRBD2
CDR3 protein: CATGAGGQSYNEQFF
CDR3 DNA: TGTGCCACGGGAGCGGGAGGGCAGTCCTACAATGAGCAGTTCTTC

V gene: TRBV30
clone size: NA
J gene: TRBJ2-3
D gene: NA
CDR3 protein: CAWSVRESTDTQYF
CDR3 DNA: TGTGCCTGGAGTGTACGGGAGTCCACAGATACGCAGTATTTT

V gene: TRBV7-9
clone size: few
J gene: TRBJ1-1
D gene: NA
CDR3 protein: CASSKGVRGTEAFF
CDR3 DNA: TGTGCCAGCAGCAAAGGGGTACGAGGCACTGAAGCTTTCTTT

V gene: TRBV9
clone size: NA
J gene: TRBJ2-6
D gene: TRBD1
CDR3 protein: CASSVTTAGGSGANVLTF
CDR3 DNA: TGTGCCAGCAGCGTCACAACTGCAGGGGGCTCTGGGGCCAACGTCCTGACTTTC

V gene: TRBV2
clone size: NA
J gene: TRBJ2-3
D gene: NA
CDR3 protein: CASSGIADTQYF
CDR3 DNA: TGTGCCAGCAGTGGCATAGCAGATACGCAGTATTTT

V gene: TRBV28
clone size: few
J gene: TRBJ2-5
D gene: NA
CDR3 protein: CASSAGIQETQYF
CDR3 DNA: TGTGCCAGCAGCGCGGGGATACAAGAGACCCAGTACTTC

V gene: TRBV4-2
clone size: NA
J gene: TRBJ2-5
D gene: TRBD2
CDR3 protein: CASSVSANPGTSSSETQYF
CDR3 DNA: TGTGCCAGCAGCGTGTCAGCCAATCCCGGGACTAGTTCCAGCGAGACCCAGTACTTC

V gene: TRBV5-5
clone size: NA
J gene: TRBJ1-2
D gene: TRBD1
CDR3 protein: CASSLAGTGNGYTF
CDR3 DNA: TGTGCCAGCAGCTTGGCGGGGACAGGGAACGGCTACACCTTC

V gene: TRBV19
clone size: NA
J gene: TRBJ1-5
D gene: NA
CDR3 protein: CASGGRLVGQPQHF
CDR3 DNA: TGTGCCAGTGGGGGCAGGCTCGTCGGGCAGCCCCAGCATTTT

V gene: TRBV7-9
clone size: NA
J gene: TRBJ2-3
D gene: NA
CDR3 protein: CASSLVQTTDTQYF
CDR3 DNA: TGTGCCAGCAGCTTAGTACAGACCACAGATACGCAGTATTTT

V gene: TRBV5-8
clone size: NA
J gene: TRBJ2-5
D gene: TRBD1
CDR3 protein: CASSFSGQGRDRETQYF
CDR3 DNA: TGTGCCAGCAGCTTCTCGGGACAGGGTAGGGATCGAGAGACCCAGTACTTC

V gene: TRBV19
clone size: NA
J gene: TRBJ2-1
D gene: NA
CDR3 protein: CASSQGRARYNEQFF
CDR3 DNA: TGTGCCAGTAGTCAGGGGAGGGCACGCTACAATGAGCAGTTCTTC

V gene: TRBV14
clone size: NA
J gene: TRBJ1-1
D gene: NA
CDR3 protein: CASSQWSGTANTEAFF
CDR3 DNA: TGTGCCAGCAGCCAATGGTCGGGGACGGCCAACACTGAAGCTTTCTTT

V gene: TRBV29-1
clone size: NA
J gene: TRBJ2-2
D gene: TRBD2
CDR3 protein: CSAGTNTNTGELFF
CDR3 DNA: TGTAGCGCCGGGACTAATACAAACACCGGGGAGCTGTTTTTT

V gene: TRBV28
clone size: NA
J gene: TRBJ2-7
D gene: NA
CDR3 protein: CASIGGNTYEQYF
CDR3 DNA: TGTGCCAGCATAGGGGGAAACACCTACGAGCAGTACTTC

V gene: TRBV29-1
clone size: NA
J gene: TRBJ2-5
D gene: TRBD2
CDR3 protein: CSVRGTSGNQETQYF
CDR3 DNA: TGCAGCGTTAGAGGGACTAGCGGGAACCAAGAGACCCAGTACTTC

V gene: TRBV5-1
clone size: NA
J gene: TRBJ2-5
D gene: NA
CDR3 protein: CASSLVAGSTMGEQYF
CDR3 DNA: TGCGCCAGCAGCTTGGTGGCGGGATCTACTATGGGGGAGCAGTACTTC

V gene: TRBV28
clone size: NA
J gene: TRBJ1-2
D gene: NA
CDR3 protein: CASSTATGGYTF
CDR3 DNA: TGTGCCAGCAGCACAGCCACGGGTGGCTACACCTTC

V gene: TRBV7-9
clone size: few
J gene: TRBJ2-1
D gene: NA
CDR3 protein: CASSSRARAYNEQFF
CDR3 DNA: TGTGCCAGCAGCTCACGGGCCCGGGCCTACAATGAGCAGTTCTTC

V gene: TRBV5-1
clone size: NA
J gene: TRBJ1-1
D gene: NA
CDR3 protein: CASSLATVTEAFF
CDR3 DNA: TGCGCCAGCAGCTTGGCGACAGTGACTGAAGCTTTCTTT

V gene: TRBV7-2
clone size: NA
J gene: TRBJ1-2
D gene: NA
CDR3 protein: CASSKVVTAYGYTF
CDR3 DNA: TGTGCCAGCAGCAAGGTGGTTACAGCATATGGCTACACCTTC

V gene: TRBV5-1
clone size: NA
J gene: TRBJ2-2
D gene: NA
CDR3 protein: CASSQKVSPGELFF
CDR3 DNA: TGCGCCAGCAGCCAGAAGGTCTCCCCCGGGGAGCTGTTTTTT

V gene: TRBV28
clone size: NA
J gene: TRBJ1-4
D gene: NA
CDR3 protein: CASREGGEKLFF
CDR3 DNA: TGTGCCAGCAGAGAGGGTGGTGAAAAACTGTTTTTT

V gene: TRBV27
clone size: NA
J gene: TRBJ1-5
D gene: NA
CDR3 protein: CASSLYSRNQPQHF
CDR3 DNA: TGTGCCAGCAGTTTATATTCACGCAATCAGCCCCAGCATTTT

V gene: TRBV28
clone size: NA
J gene: TRBJ2-5
D gene: NA
CDR3 protein: CASSLEAETQYF
CDR3 DNA: TGTGCCAGCAGTTTAGAGGCAGAGACCCAGTACTTC